A selection of T cell receptor beta chains follows, all from one sample in a study of T cell changes during pregnancy in multiple sclerosis. The repertoire was sequenced with immunoSEQ multiplex PCR; TCRdb's copy has only in-frame clones and lacks some. Of about 72,000 clones listed, 91% were seen once; the top ten hold roughly 0.7%. The specimen was peripheral blood, collected in the third trimester of pregnancy. These receptors all stem from a female donor in good health, enrolled as a control in a pregnancy study. Both conserved end residues are trimmed from each CDR3. For some rows the clone size is stated as once, few or many, or as a class when expanded; others skip it.

j_gene: TRBJ2-3
v_gene: TRBV7-2
abundance: NA
CDR3aa: ASSLGTGGDTQY

j_gene: TRBJ2-7
v_gene: TRBV15
abundance: NA
CDR3aa: ATSTYYEQY

j_gene: TRBJ1-2
v_gene: TRBV28
abundance: NA
CDR3aa: ASSLDRPYGYT

j_gene: TRBJ2-7
v_gene: TRBV5-4
abundance: NA
CDR3aa: ASSLDSYARGEQY

j_gene: TRBJ1-6
v_gene: TRBV5-1
abundance: NA
CDR3aa: ASSLAGQQNSPLH

j_gene: TRBJ2-7
v_gene: TRBV28
abundance: NA
CDR3aa: ASSRQGYYEQY

j_gene: TRBJ1-2
v_gene: TRBV4-2
abundance: NA
CDR3aa: ASSLYNRDRVDYGYT

j_gene: TRBJ1-2
v_gene: TRBV13
abundance: NA
CDR3aa: ASSNRDRVNYGYT

j_gene: TRBJ2-2
v_gene: TRBV27
abundance: NA
CDR3aa: ASSLVGLAGNTGELF

j_gene: TRBJ1-5
v_gene: TRBV29-1
abundance: NA
CDR3aa: SVVRIPGEPQH

j_gene: TRBJ1-6
v_gene: TRBV5-5
abundance: once
CDR3aa: ASSLSDRSNSPLH

j_gene: TRBJ1-2
v_gene: TRBV27
abundance: NA
CDR3aa: ASSQQGAVEGYT

j_gene: TRBJ2-2
v_gene: TRBV14
abundance: once
CDR3aa: ASSQRTGMNTGELF

j_gene: TRBJ2-1
v_gene: TRBV5-1
abundance: NA
CDR3aa: ASSEAGGTSYNEQF

j_gene: TRBJ2-7
v_gene: TRBV6-5
abundance: NA
CDR3aa: ASSLWTSGRSEQY

j_gene: TRBJ1-2
v_gene: TRBV5-6
abundance: NA
CDR3aa: ASSQKASGSAGYT

j_gene: TRBJ2-7
v_gene: TRBV12-5
abundance: once
CDR3aa: ASGPEGTLSPSYEQY

j_gene: TRBJ2-3
v_gene: TRBV6-1
abundance: NA
CDR3aa: ASSEAGAAVDTQY

j_gene: TRBJ1-1
v_gene: TRBV28
abundance: NA
CDR3aa: ASRLTGGVGAF